The rows below give T cell receptor beta chains drawn from one sample of a study of human T cells and chemical hapten exposure. Using its own MiXCR run on the RACE reads, TCRdb lists one record per CDR3 protein. This sample has approximately 370,000 distinct CDR3 sequences, with 5.5% found just once. This material consisted of whole blood, taken in connection with sensitization to the hapten diphenylcyclopropenone (DPC). The source of these receptors is a woman aged 18-29 years with alopecia areata. Some clones in this sample may be carry-over from other donors' samples. CDR3s include the opening cysteine and the closing phenylalanine or tryptophan. The D gene is left open where the match is weak. Clone size appears in some rows only: once, few, many, or a class for an expanded clone.

V: TRBV5-4
length: 15
D: TRBD2
size: few
J: TRBJ2-5
DNA: TGTGCCAGCAGCCTTCTGAACGGCGGGGGTGAGACCCAGTACTTC
CDR3: CASSLLNGGGETQYF

V: TRBV6-5
length: 13
D: -
size: few
J: TRBJ2-3
DNA: TGTGCCAGCAGTTACTCCGTTACGGATACGCAGTATTTT
CDR3: CASSYSVTDTQYF

V: TRBV9
length: 12
D: -
size: -
J: TRBJ2-5
DNA: TGTGCCAGCAGCGACTACCTAGGGACCCAGTACTTC
CDR3: CASSDYLGTQYF

V: TRBV29-1
length: 15
D: -
size: few
J: TRBJ2-3
DNA: TGCAGCGTTGAACTTCAGGGAGGAGGGACAGATACGCAGTATTTT
CDR3: CSVELQGGGTDTQYF

V: TRBV4-2
length: 16
D: -
size: few
J: TRBJ1-5
DNA: TGTGCCAGCAGCCAGGCGGGGGGGGCGGACAATCAGCCCCAGCATTTT
CDR3: CASSQAGGADNQPQHF

V: TRBV7-6
length: 17
D: TRBD1
size: many
J: TRBJ1-5
DNA: TGTGCCAGCAGCTTACCTTTACAGGGGGCGAAGAATCAGCCCCAGCATTTT
CDR3: CASSLPLQGAKNQPQHF

V: TRBV27
length: 14
D: -
size: -
J: TRBJ1-6
DNA: TGTGCCAGCAGGACCGGACAGTTTGGTTCACCCCTCCACTTT
CDR3: CASRTGQFGSPLHF

V: TRBV11-2
length: 15
D: TRBD1
size: -
J: TRBJ1-2
DNA: TGTGCCAGCAGCTTCAAGGGACAGGGAAACTATGGCTACACCTTC
CDR3: CASSFKGQGNYGYTF

V: TRBV12-3/TRBV12-4
length: 16
D: TRBD1
size: -
J: TRBJ2-3
DNA: TGTGCCAGCAGCCCCGGGACAGGGGTTTTCACAGATACGCAGTATTTT
CDR3: CASSPGTGVFTDTQYF

V: TRBV27
length: 17
D: -
size: many
J: TRBJ2-6
DNA: TGTGCCAGCAGGAACGGGTTCGGGTTAACTGGGGCCAACGTCCTGACTTTC
CDR3: CASRNGFGLTGANVLTF

V: TRBV18
length: 16
D: TRBD1
size: many
J: TRBJ1-2
DNA: TGTGCCAGCTCACCACAACGGACAGGGGGAGACTATGGCTACACCTTC
CDR3: CASSPQRTGGDYGYTF

V: TRBV6-5
length: 20
D: -
size: few
J: TRBJ1-6
DNA: TGTGCCAGCAGTTACACCCCGGGGAGCACAGAAAGTTCCTATAATTCACCCCTCCACTTT
CDR3: CASSYTPGSTESSYNSPLHF

V: TRBV7-3
length: 15
D: -
size: many
J: TRBJ1-5
DNA: TGTGCCAGCATCTCCGGGCAGTATAGCAATCAGCCCCAGCATTTT
CDR3: CASISGQYSNQPQHF

V: TRBV7-9
length: 15
D: TRBD1
size: many
J: TRBJ1-4
DNA: TGTGCCAGCAGCCTACAGGGGTTTGGCGTTGAAAAACTGTTTTTT
CDR3: CASSLQGFGVEKLFF

V: TRBV12-3/TRBV12-4
length: 14
D: -
size: few
J: TRBJ2-5
DNA: TGTGCCAGCAGTTTACGCAGCAGCCAAGAGACCCAGTACTTC
CDR3: CASSLRSSQETQYF

V: TRBV7-9
length: 12
D: TRBD1
size: -
J: TRBJ2-7
DNA: TGTGCCAGCAGCTTTCCGGGACAGGAGCAGTACTTC
CDR3: CASSFPGQEQYF

V: TRBV6-2/TRBV6-3
length: 18
D: -
size: many
J: TRBJ1-6
DNA: TGTGCCAGCAGTTATCGCGGGGGCCCCCAGGGCCGTAATTCACCCCTCCACTTT
CDR3: CASSYRGGPQGRNSPLHF

V: TRBV3-1
length: 16
D: -
size: many
J: TRBJ1-1
DNA: TGTGCCAGCAGCCAAGATTTCCAGGTGATGAACACTGAAGCTTTCTTT
CDR3: CASSQDFQVMNTEAFF

V: TRBV2
length: 19
D: -
size: many
J: TRBJ2-4
DNA: TGTGCCAGCAGTGAAGCAGGGTTAATGGCGTTTGCGACCAAAAACATTCAGTACTTC
CDR3: CASSEAGLMAFATKNIQYF

V: TRBV27
length: 15
D: TRBD1
size: -
J: TRBJ2-5
DNA: TGTGCCAGCAGCCCATTGGGACAGGGCGTAGAGACCCAGTACTTC
CDR3: CASSPLGQGVETQYF

V: TRBV29-1
length: 14
D: -
size: -
J: TRBJ2-3
DNA: TGCAGCGTTCCCCGAGGGGGTAGCGCAGATACGCAGTATTTT
CDR3: CSVPRGGSADTQYF

V: TRBV12-5
length: 13
D: TRBD2
size: many
J: TRBJ2-3
DNA: TGTGCTAGCCGAGCGGGGGGCCAAGATACGCAGTATTTT
CDR3: CASRAGGQDTQYF

V: TRBV27
length: 18
D: -
size: many
J: TRBJ2-6
DNA: TGTGCCAGCAGTTCACCCGGGTCACCCAACTCTGGGGCCAACGTCCTGACTTTC
CDR3: CASSSPGSPNSGANVLTF

V: TRBV6-5
length: 13
D: TRBD1
size: -
J: TRBJ1-2
DNA: TGTGCCAGCTCCTGGACAGGGGGTGGCAGCTACACCTTC
CDR3: CASSWTGGGSYTF

V: TRBV27
length: 16
D: TRBD1
size: -
J: TRBJ1-1
DNA: TGTGCCAGCAGTTACAGGGGGCACTATTTTAGCACTGAAGCTTTCTTT
CDR3: CASSYRGHYFSTEAFF

V: TRBV18
length: 14
D: TRBD1
size: -
J: TRBJ2-1
DNA: TGTGCCAGCTCACGGGACAGTTACTACAATGAGCAGTTCTTC
CDR3: CASSRDSYYNEQFF

V: TRBV2
length: 15
D: TRBD1
size: -
J: TRBJ1-5
DNA: TGTGCCAGCAGTGAAGAGGGGGCCGGCAATCAGCCCCAGCATTTT
CDR3: CASSEEGAGNQPQHF

V: TRBV12-3/TRBV12-4
length: 13
D: TRBD1
size: -
J: TRBJ1-2
DNA: TGTGCCAGCACCCCAGGGGGAACCTATGGCTACACCTTC
CDR3: CASTPGGTYGYTF

V: TRBV5-1
length: 13
D: -
size: many
J: TRBJ2-3
DNA: TGCGCCAGCAGCTCACAGGGCACAGATACGCAGTATTTT
CDR3: CASSSQGTDTQYF

V: TRBV20-1
length: 14
D: -
size: few
J: TRBJ1-2
DNA: TGCAGTGCTTTCCTCATACAAGGCGCCTATGGCTACACCTTC
CDR3: CSAFLIQGAYGYTF

V: TRBV27
length: 16
D: -
size: few
J: TRBJ1-5
DNA: TGTGCCAGCAGTTCGGCACAGGGTAGAAGCAATCAGCCCCAGCATTTT
CDR3: CASSSAQGRSNQPQHF

V: TRBV9
length: 15
D: TRBD1
size: many
J: TRBJ2-7
DNA: TGTGCCAGCAGCGTAGGGGGACAGCCCTCCTACGAGCAGTACTTC
CDR3: CASSVGGQPSYEQYF

V: TRBV20-1
length: 16
D: TRBD2
size: many
J: TRBJ2-3
DNA: TGCAGTGCTAGTGCCGGGACTAGCGCCCCGGGGGATACGCAGTATTTT
CDR3: CSASAGTSAPGDTQYF

V: TRBV3-1
length: 16
D: TRBD2
size: few
J: TRBJ2-2
DNA: TGTGCCAGCAGCCAGCCACGGGGGGAGGACACCGGGGAGCTGTTTTTT
CDR3: CASSQPRGEDTGELFF

V: TRBV4-1
length: 18
D: -
size: few
J: TRBJ2-3
DNA: TGCGCCAGCAGCCAAGAGGCCTCTTTGGATCGGATCACAGATACGCAGTATTTT
CDR3: CASSQEASLDRITDTQYF

V: TRBV7-9
length: 13
D: -
size: -
J: TRBJ1-1
DNA: TGTGCCAGCAGCTTGTACAGGAACACTGAAGCTTTCTTT
CDR3: CASSLYRNTEAFF

V: TRBV21-1
length: 13
D: -
size: many
J: TRBJ1-2
DNA: TGTGCCAGCAGCCACGGGACTGGCTATGGCTACACCTTC
CDR3: CASSHGTGYGYTF

V: TRBV7-9
length: 16
D: TRBD1
size: many
J: TRBJ2-5
DNA: TGTGCCAGCACCCCGGCCCGTGACAGGGGGGAAGAGACCCAGTACTTC
CDR3: CASTPARDRGEETQYF

V: TRBV7-9
length: 15
D: -
size: many
J: TRBJ1-6
DNA: TGTGCCGCTGGGGATGAGGGATCCTATAATTCACCCCTCCACTTT
CDR3: CAAGDEGSYNSPLHF